This T cell receptor beta chain was sequenced in a study of T cell changes during pregnancy in multiple sclerosis. V shed 6 bases and J 7 bases; nucleotides not matched to a gene: 6. This CDR3 contains 13 residues. Per germline, CDR1 SNHLY and CDR2 FYNNEI. TCRdb's table, derived via immunoSEQ multiplex PCR, lists solely in-frame clones and lacks some. The sample holds under 40,000 clones; more than 75% are singletons and the top ten take around 4.3%. The origin of this receptor is a female donor in good health, enrolled as a control in a pregnancy study. The sample in question was peripheral blood, obtained in the second trimester of pregnancy. This chain connects TRBV2 to TRBJ1-2, with 9 positions matching TRBD1. The CDR3 DNA sequence: TGTGCCAGCAGGGGACAGGGTTTATCTGGCTACACCTTC. Its protein is CASRGQGLSGYTF.